This is a list of T cell receptor beta chains from one sample in a study of graft-versus-host responses after intestinal transplantation. Generated by immunoSEQ multiplex PCR, the TCRdb table keeps only in-frame clones and is missing some. This sample has 25,000 to 35,000 clones, with approximately 90% found just once. The source was PBMCs, collected about 460 days after intestinal transplantation. Receptor source: a human patient who received an intestinal transplant, so some T cells may come from the graft donor. CDR3s include the opening cysteine and the closing phenylalanine or tryptophan. D genes are given only for firm matches. Where a row states a size, it is once, few, many or the class of an expanded clone; other rows omit it.

j_call: TRBJ2-5; d_call: TRBD1; v_call: TRBV18; clone_size: NA; cdr3_nt: TGTGCCAGCTCAGCGGACAGGTACCAAGAGACCCAGTACTTC; cdr3_aa: CASSADRYQETQYF
j_call: TRBJ2-2; d_call: NA; v_call: TRBV7-3; clone_size: NA; cdr3_nt: TGTGCCAGCAGCTTCGGGACTAACACCGGGGAGCTGTTTTTT; cdr3_aa: CASSFGTNTGELFF
j_call: TRBJ2-2; d_call: NA; v_call: TRBV13; clone_size: NA; cdr3_nt: TGTGCCAGCAGCCGCCAGCTTAACGGGGAGCTGTTTTTT; cdr3_aa: CASSRQLNGELFF
j_call: TRBJ1-2; d_call: NA; v_call: TRBV2; clone_size: NA; cdr3_nt: TGTGCCAGCAGTGTGGGACAACCAAACTTCTATGGCTACACCTTC; cdr3_aa: CASSVGQPNFYGYTF
j_call: TRBJ1-5; d_call: TRBD1; v_call: TRBV6-1; clone_size: NA; cdr3_nt: TGTGCCAGCAGCGACTGGGACAGCTTCAATCAGCCCCAGCATTTT; cdr3_aa: CASSDWDSFNQPQHF
j_call: TRBJ2-7; d_call: NA; v_call: TRBV27; clone_size: NA; cdr3_nt: TGTGCCAGCACCGGCAGCGCCTACGAGCAGTACTTC; cdr3_aa: CASTGSAYEQYF
j_call: TRBJ2-3; d_call: NA; v_call: TRBV28; clone_size: NA; cdr3_nt: TGTGCCAGCAGTTTATATTCGCAAGTCGGTAATACGCAGTATTTT; cdr3_aa: CASSLYSQVGNTQYF
j_call: TRBJ1-1; d_call: NA; v_call: TRBV5-5; clone_size: few; cdr3_nt: TGTGCCAGCAGCCCGCATCTGGGCATCGGCACTGAAGCTTTCTTT; cdr3_aa: CASSPHLGIGTEAFF
j_call: TRBJ2-3; d_call: NA; v_call: TRBV28; clone_size: once; cdr3_nt: TGTGCCAGCAGTTGGTGGCGGGATGGAGATACGCAGTATTTT; cdr3_aa: CASSWWRDGDTQYF
j_call: TRBJ2-3; d_call: NA; v_call: TRBV28; clone_size: NA; cdr3_nt: TGTGCCAGCAGTCCTCCGGGTTCAGATACGCAGTATTTT; cdr3_aa: CASSPPGSDTQYF
j_call: TRBJ2-2; d_call: NA; v_call: TRBV2; clone_size: once; cdr3_nt: TGTGCCAGCAAAGGGGCCCGTACCGGGGAGCTGTTTTTT; cdr3_aa: CASKGARTGELFF
j_call: TRBJ2-1; d_call: NA; v_call: TRBV28; clone_size: NA; cdr3_nt: TGTGCCAGCAGTTTAGTCGGGGCCTCCTACAATGAGCAGTTCTTC; cdr3_aa: CASSLVGASYNEQFF
j_call: TRBJ2-7; d_call: NA; v_call: TRBV4-3; clone_size: NA; cdr3_nt: TGCGCCAGCAGTCCCGGGGGGACACCCGCCTACGAAGGGCAGTACTTC; cdr3_aa: CASSPGGTPAYEGQYF
j_call: TRBJ2-1; d_call: NA; v_call: TRBV28; clone_size: once; cdr3_nt: TGTGCCAGCAGTCTCCCCGACGTGGTCAACAATGAGCAGTTCTTC; cdr3_aa: CASSLPDVVNNEQFF
j_call: TRBJ2-7; d_call: NA; v_call: TRBV6-1; clone_size: NA; cdr3_nt: TGTGCCAGCAAGGTAAGGGGATGGACCAGCGAGCAGTACTTC; cdr3_aa: CASKVRGWTSEQYF
j_call: TRBJ2-7; d_call: TRBD2; v_call: TRBV5-1; clone_size: NA; cdr3_nt: TGCGCCAGCAGCGTGGGACTAGCGGGAGGTTCCTACGAGCAGTACTTC; cdr3_aa: CASSVGLAGGSYEQYF
j_call: TRBJ2-3; d_call: NA; v_call: TRBV7-9; clone_size: NA; cdr3_nt: TGTGCCAGCAGCTCGGGCGGTAGCACAGATACGCAGTATTTT; cdr3_aa: CASSSGGSTDTQYF
j_call: TRBJ1-6; d_call: NA; v_call: TRBV19; clone_size: NA; cdr3_nt: TGTGCCAGTAGTATGGGTAGCTTACGGCATAATTCACCCCTCCACTTT; cdr3_aa: CASSMGSLRHNSPLHF
j_call: TRBJ1-1; d_call: NA; v_call: TRBV5-4; clone_size: NA; cdr3_nt: TGTGCCAGCAGGGCTTCGGGGGCCCGGGAAGCTTTCTTT; cdr3_aa: CASRASGAREAFF
j_call: TRBJ2-7; d_call: TRBD2; v_call: TRBV6-1; clone_size: NA; cdr3_nt: TGTGCCACCCGGACTAGCGTATCCTACGAGCAGTACTTC; cdr3_aa: CATRTSVSYEQYF
j_call: TRBJ1-1; d_call: NA; v_call: TRBV18; clone_size: NA; cdr3_nt: TGTGCCAGCTCACCCGGGACCAACACTGAAGCTTTCTTT; cdr3_aa: CASSPGTNTEAFF
j_call: TRBJ1-1; d_call: NA; v_call: TRBV7-9; clone_size: NA; cdr3_nt: TGTGCCAGCAGCGCAACCGGGACACAGAACACTGAAGCTTTCTTT; cdr3_aa: CASSATGTQNTEAFF
j_call: TRBJ2-5; d_call: NA; v_call: TRBV2; clone_size: once; cdr3_nt: TGTGCCAGCAGTGAAGGCGCCAGGGGGCGGGGGGCCCAGTACTTC; cdr3_aa: CASSEGARGRGAQYF
j_call: TRBJ1-1; d_call: TRBD1; v_call: TRBV6-6; clone_size: NA; cdr3_nt: TGTGCCAGCAGACCCGACAGGGAGAAAGCTTTCTTT; cdr3_aa: CASRPDREKAFF
j_call: TRBJ2-6; d_call: NA; v_call: TRBV4-3; clone_size: NA; cdr3_nt: TGCGCCAGCAGCCAAGATTCAGCTGGGGCCAACGTCCTGACTTTC; cdr3_aa: CASSQDSAGANVLTF